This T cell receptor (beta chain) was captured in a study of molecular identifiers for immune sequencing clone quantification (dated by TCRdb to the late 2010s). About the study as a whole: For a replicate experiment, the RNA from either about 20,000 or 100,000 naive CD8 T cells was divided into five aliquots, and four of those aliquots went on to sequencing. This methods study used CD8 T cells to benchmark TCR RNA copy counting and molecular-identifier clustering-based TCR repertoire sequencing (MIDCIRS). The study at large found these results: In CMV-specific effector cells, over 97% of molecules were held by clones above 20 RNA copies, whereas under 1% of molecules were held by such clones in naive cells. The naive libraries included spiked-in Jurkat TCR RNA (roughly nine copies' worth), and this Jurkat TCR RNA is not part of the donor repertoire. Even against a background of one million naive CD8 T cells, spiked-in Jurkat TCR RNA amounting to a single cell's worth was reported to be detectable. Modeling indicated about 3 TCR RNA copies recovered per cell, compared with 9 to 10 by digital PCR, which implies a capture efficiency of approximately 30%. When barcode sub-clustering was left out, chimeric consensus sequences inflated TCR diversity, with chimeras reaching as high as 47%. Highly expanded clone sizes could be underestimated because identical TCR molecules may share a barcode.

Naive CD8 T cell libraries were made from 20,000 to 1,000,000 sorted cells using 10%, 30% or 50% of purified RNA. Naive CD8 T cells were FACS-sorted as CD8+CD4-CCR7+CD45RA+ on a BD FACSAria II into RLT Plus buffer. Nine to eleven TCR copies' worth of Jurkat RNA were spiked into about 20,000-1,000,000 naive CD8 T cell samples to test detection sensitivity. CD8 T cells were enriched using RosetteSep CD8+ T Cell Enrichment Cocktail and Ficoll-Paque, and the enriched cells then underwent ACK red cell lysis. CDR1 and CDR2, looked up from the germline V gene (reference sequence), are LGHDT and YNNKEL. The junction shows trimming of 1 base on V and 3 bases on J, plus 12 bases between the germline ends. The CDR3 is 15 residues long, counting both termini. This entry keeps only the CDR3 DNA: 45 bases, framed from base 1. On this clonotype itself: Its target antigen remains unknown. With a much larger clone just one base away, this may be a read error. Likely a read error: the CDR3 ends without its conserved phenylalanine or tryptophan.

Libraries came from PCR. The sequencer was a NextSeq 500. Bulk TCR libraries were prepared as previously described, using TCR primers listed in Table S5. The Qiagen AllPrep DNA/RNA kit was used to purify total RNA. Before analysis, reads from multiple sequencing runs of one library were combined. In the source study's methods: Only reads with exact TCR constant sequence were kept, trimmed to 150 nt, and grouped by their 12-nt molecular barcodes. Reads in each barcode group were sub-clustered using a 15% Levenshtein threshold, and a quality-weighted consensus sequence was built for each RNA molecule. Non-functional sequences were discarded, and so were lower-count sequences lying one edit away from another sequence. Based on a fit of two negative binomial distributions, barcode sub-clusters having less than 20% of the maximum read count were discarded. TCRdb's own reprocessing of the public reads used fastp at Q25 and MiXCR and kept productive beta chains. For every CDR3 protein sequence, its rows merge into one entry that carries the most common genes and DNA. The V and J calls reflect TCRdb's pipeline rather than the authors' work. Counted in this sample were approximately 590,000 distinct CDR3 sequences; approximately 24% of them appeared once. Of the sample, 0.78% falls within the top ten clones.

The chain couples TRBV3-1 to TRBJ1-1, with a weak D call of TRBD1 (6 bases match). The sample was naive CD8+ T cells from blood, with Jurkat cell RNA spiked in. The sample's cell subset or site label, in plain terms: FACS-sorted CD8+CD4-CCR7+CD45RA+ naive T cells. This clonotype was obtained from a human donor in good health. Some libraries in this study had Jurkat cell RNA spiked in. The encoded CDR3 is CASSQAQGFYTEAFS. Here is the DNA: TGTGCCAGCAGCCAAGCTCAGGGGTTTTACACTGAAGCTTTCTCT.